The subject of this entry is one TCR beta chain. Its antigen is currently unknown. The table came from immunoSEQ multiplex PCR; TCRdb's copy has only in-frame clones and leaves some out. The table records about 96,000 clones, 85% to 95% of them present only once. V shed 5 bases and J shed 7 bases, with 14 bases lying between them. Germline assignment: CDR1 GTSNPN and CDR2 SVGIG (reference sequence). The CDR3 is 12 residues long. The source of the sample is a study of PD-1 blockade in classical Hodgkin lymphoma. At the level of the study: Intravenous delivery of nivolumab at 3 mg/kg to patients occurred every 2 weeks.

Overall study results and limits: Reports indicated that newly diagnosed patients had lower baseline TCR diversity than healthy donors did.

The sample's time point: cycle 4 day 1 (C4D1), after more than five weeks of nivolumab. With no exception, relapse followed autologous stem cell transplantation in all patients, and brentuximab vedotin exposure varied. The source was peripheral blood mononuclear cells (PBMCs), collected before the fourth cycle of nivolumab. The TCR originated in a human donor with classical Hodgkin lymphoma. This sequence joins TRBV30 and TRBJ2-5, with D perhaps matching TRBD1 or TRBD2 (5 bases each). CDR3 in amino acids: CAWARLRGTQYF. The CDR3 DNA reads TGTGCCTGGGCTCGTTTGAGGGGGACCCAGTACTTC.